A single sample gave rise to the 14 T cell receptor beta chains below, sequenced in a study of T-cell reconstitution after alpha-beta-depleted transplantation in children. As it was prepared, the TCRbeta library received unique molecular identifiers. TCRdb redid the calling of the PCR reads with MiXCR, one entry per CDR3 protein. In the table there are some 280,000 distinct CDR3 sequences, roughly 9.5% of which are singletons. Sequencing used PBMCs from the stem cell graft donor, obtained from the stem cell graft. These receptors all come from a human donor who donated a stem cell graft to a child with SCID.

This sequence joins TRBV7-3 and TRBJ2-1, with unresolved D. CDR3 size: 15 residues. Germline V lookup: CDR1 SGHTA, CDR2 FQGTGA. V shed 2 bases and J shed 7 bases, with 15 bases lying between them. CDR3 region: CASSLGGGRLNEQFF. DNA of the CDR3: TGTGCCAGCAGCTTAGGCGGCGGCAGGTTGAATGAGCAGTTCTTC.

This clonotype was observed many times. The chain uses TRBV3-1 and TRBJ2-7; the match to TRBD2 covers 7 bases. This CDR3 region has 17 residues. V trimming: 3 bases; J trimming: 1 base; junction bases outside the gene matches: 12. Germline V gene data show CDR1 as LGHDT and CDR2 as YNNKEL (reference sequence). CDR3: CASSQGSGAGLSYEQYF. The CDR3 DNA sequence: TGTGCCAGCAGCCAGGGGTCGGGAGCGGGGTTGTCCTACGAGCAGTACTTC.

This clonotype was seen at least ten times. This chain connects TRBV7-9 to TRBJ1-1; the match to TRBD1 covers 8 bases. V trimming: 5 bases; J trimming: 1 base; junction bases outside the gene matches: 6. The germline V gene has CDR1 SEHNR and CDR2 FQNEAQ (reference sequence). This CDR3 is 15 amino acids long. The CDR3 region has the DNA TGTGCCAGCAGCCCCGCGGGGACAGGGAACACTGAAGCTTTCTTT. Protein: CASSPAGTGNTEAFF.

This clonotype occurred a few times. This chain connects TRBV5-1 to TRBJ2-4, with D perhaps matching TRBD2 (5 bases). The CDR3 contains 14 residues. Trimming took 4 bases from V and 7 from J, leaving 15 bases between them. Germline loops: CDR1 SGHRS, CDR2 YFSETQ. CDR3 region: CASSPNTGGNIQYF. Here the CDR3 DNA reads TGCGCCAGCAGCCCCAATACTGGCGGGAACATTCAGTACTTC.

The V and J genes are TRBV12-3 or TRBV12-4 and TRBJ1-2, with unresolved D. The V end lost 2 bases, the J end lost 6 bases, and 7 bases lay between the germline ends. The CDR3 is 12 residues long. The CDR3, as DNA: TGTGCCAGCAGTTTAAGCTTAGATGGCTACACCTTC. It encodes CASSLSLDGYTF.

The chain's CDR3 is CASSKAIPTYEQYF. The CDR3 DNA follows: TGTGCCAGCAGCAAAGCAATTCCGACCTACGAGCAGTACTTC. V is TRBV4-2 and J is TRBJ2-7; D is unclear. From germline, CDR1 is LGHNA and CDR2 YNFKEQ. This CDR3 is 14 amino acids long. Trimming stripped 5 bases from V and 2 bases from J, with 13 bases between.

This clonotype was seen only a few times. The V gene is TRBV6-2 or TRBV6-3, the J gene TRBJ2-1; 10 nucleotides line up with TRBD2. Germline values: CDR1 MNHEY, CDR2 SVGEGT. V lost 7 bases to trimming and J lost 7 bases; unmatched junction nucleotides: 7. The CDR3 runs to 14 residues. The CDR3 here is CASIRAGGRNEQFF. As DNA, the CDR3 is TGTGCCAGCATCAGAGCGGGGGGGAGGAATGAGCAGTTCTTC.

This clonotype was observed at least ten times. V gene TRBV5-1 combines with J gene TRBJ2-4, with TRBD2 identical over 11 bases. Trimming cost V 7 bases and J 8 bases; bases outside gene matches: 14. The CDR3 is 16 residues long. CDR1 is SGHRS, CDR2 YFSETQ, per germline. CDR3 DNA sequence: TGCGCCAGCTCAACTTTAGCGGGGGGGCCTGTGGACATTCAGTACTTC. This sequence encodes CASSTLAGGPVDIQYF.

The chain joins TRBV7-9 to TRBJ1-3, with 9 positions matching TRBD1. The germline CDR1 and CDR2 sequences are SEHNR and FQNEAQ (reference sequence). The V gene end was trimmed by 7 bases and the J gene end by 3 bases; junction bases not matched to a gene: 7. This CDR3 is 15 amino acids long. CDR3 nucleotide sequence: TGTGCCAGCACCTCGGGGACAGGGAATGGAAACACCATATATTTT. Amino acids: CASTSGTGNGNTIYF.

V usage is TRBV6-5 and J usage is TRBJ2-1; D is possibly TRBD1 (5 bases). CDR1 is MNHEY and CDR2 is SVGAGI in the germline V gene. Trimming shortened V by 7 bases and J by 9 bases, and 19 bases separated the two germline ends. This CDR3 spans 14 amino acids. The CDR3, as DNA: TGTGCCAGCACCAAACGTTGGGGCTGGTTTGAGCAGTTCTTC. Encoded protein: CASTKRWGWFEQFF.

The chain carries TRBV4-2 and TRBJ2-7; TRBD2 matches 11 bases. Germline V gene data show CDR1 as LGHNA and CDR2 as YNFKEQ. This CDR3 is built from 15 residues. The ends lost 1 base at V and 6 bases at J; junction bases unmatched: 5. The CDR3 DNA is TGTGCCAGCAGCCAAGCGGGACTAGCGGTATTCGAGCAGTACTTC. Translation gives CASSQAGLAVFEQYF.

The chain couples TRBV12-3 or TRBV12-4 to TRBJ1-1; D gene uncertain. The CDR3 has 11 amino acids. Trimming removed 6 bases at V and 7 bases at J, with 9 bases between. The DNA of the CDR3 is TGTGCCAGCAGAAGGAGCGGTGAAGCTTTCTTT. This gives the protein CASRRSGEAFF.

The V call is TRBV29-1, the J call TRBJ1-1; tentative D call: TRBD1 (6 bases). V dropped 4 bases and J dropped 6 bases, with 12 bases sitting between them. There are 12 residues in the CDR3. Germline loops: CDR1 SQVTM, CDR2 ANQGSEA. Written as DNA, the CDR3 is TGCAGCGTTGTAGCGGGGGCCTCTGAAGCTTTCTTT. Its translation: CSVVAGASEAFF. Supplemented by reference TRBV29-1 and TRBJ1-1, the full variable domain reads SAVISQKPSRDICQRGTSLTIQCQVDSQVTMMFWYRQQPGQSLTLIATANQGSEATYESGFVIDKFPISRPNLTFSTLTVSNMSPEDSSIYLCSVVAGASEAFFGQGTRLTVV.

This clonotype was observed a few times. The CDR3 reads CATSGLLGYTF. CDR3 bases: TGTGCCACCTCGGGGCTACTCGGGTACACCTTC. The genes are TRBV6-6 and TRBJ1-2; TRBD1 is a possible D gene (5 bases). The CDR3 has 11 amino acids. The germline CDR1 and CDR2 sequences are MNHNY and SVGAGI (reference sequence). V was clipped by 10 bases and J by 11 bases, with 17 bases between them.